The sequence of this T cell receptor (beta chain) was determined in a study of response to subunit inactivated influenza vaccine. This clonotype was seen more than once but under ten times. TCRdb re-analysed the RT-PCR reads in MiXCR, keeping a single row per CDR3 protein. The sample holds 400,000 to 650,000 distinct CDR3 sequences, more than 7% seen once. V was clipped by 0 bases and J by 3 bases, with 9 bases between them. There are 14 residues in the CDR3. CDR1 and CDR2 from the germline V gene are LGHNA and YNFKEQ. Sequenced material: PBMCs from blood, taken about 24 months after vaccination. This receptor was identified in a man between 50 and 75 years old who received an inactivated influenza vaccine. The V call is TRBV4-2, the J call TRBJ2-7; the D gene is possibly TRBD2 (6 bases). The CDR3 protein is CASSQDPGVYEQYF. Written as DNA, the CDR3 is TGTGCCAGCAGCCAAGATCCGGGGGTCTACGAGCAGTACTTC.